The next 24 T cell receptor beta chains were all read from a single sample in a study of graft-versus-host responses after intestinal transplantation. Clones were sequenced by immunoSEQ multiplex PCR, and TCRdb holds only the in-frame ones, with some missing. The sample lists about 15,000 clones; over 70% were seen once. Graft samples were processed, releasing intraepithelial and lamina propria lymphocytes. Sequences were derived from ileum tissue, sampled roughly 450 days after intestinal transplant. Receptors originate from a human patient who received an intestinal transplant, so some T cells may come from the graft donor.

This rearrangement joins TRBV5-1 to TRBJ2-7; the match to TRBD1 covers 9 bases. The CDR3 is 14 amino acids. Germline V CDR1 and CDR2: SGHRS, YFSETQ. The junction had 4 bases not matched to a gene; V was cut back by 0 bases and J by 6 bases. CDR3: CASSLVGQGTEQYF. The CDR3, as DNA: TGCGCCAGCAGCTTGGTGGGACAGGGTACCGAGCAGTACTTC.

This clone was found a few times. The J gene is TRBJ1-5, the V gene TRBV19; tentatively, D is TRBD1 (5 bases). The V end was cut by 6 bases, the J end by 1 base, with 13 bases between. Germline CDR1 is LNHDA and CDR2 is SQIVND (reference sequence). The CDR3 totals 15 residues. In DNA form, the CDR3 reads TGTGCCAGTAGCCTAAATTGGGACAGCAATCAGCCCCAGCATTTT. It encodes CASSLNWDSNQPQHF.

On this clone: Germline and junction disagree at one end, which may indicate a read error. The chain employs TRBV7-7 and TRBJ2-7; tentatively, D is TRBD1 (5 bases). Germline CDR1 is SSHAT and CDR2 is FNYEAQ (reference sequence). This CDR3 contains 14 residues. For the CDR3, the DNA is TGTGCTAGCAGCTTAGCAACCGACAGCTACGAGCAGTACTTC. Protein sequence: CASSLATDSYEQYF.

This clone was seen a handful of times. This sequence joins TRBV4-3 and TRBJ2-1, with 8 positions matching TRBD1. V dropped 4 bases and J dropped 4; count of bases not matched to a gene: 0. From germline, CDR1 is LGHNA and CDR2 YSLEER. The CDR3 extends over 13 amino acids. The CDR3 nucleotides are TGCGCCAGCAGCCGGGACAGGTACAATGAGCAGTTCTTC. Translation: CASSRDRYNEQFF.

The V and J genes are TRBV2 and TRBJ1-5, with 11 nucleotides matching TRBD1. Germline trimming cut 7 bases from V and 6 bases from J; bases unmatched to any gene: 2. This CDR3 is built from 13 residues. Germline loops: CDR1 SNHLY, CDR2 FYNNEI. The DNA of the CDR3 is TGTGCCAGCATGGGGACAGGGGGTCAGCCCCAGCATTTT. This encodes CASMGTGGQPQHF. The entire variable domain, with the rest obtained from reference TRBV2 and TRBJ1-5, is as follows: EPEVTQTPSHQVTQMGQEVILRCVPISNHLYFYWYRQILGQKVEFLVSFYNNEISEKSEIFDDQFSVERPDGSNFTLKIRSTKLEDSAMYFCASMGTGGQPQHFGDGTRLSIL.

V usage is TRBV6-4 and J usage is TRBJ2-6; weak D call: TRBD1 (6 bases). Germline CDR1 MRHNA, CDR2 SNTAGT. Trimming cost V 6 bases and J 0 bases, with 9 bases left between them. The CDR3 consists of 15 residues. CDR3 DNA: TGTGCCAGCAGCGGACAGTCCTCTGGGGCCAACGTCCTGACTTTC. This encodes CASSGQSSGANVLTF.

The V and J genes are TRBV27 and TRBJ2-7, with a weak D call TRBD1 (6 bases). The CDR3 runs 13 residues. Germline-derived CDR1 and CDR2 are MNHEY and SMNVEV (reference sequence). The V and J ends lost 6 bases and 2 bases respectively, with 11 bases between them. The CDR3: CASSHRETYEQYF. CDR3 DNA: TGTGCCAGCAGCCACAGGGAAACCTACGAGCAGTACTTC.

The rearrangement uses TRBV19 and TRBJ1-2; a possible D gene is TRBD1 (5 bases). V lost 7 bases and J lost 4, with 16 bases in between. Germline CDR1 reads LNHDA; CDR2 reads SQIVND (reference sequence). CDR3 length: 14 residues. In nucleotides, the CDR3 is TGTGCCAGTATCCCGGGACCCGGAGTCTATGGCTACACCTTC. Translated, it gives CASIPGPGVYGYTF.

The V gene is TRBV4-1, the J gene TRBJ2-3, with 8 bases aligning to TRBD1. The CDR3 loop spans 15 amino acids. J lost 3 bases, V lost 4 bases, and 6 bases had no gene match. CDR1 is MGHRA and CDR2 is YSYEKL in the germline V gene. CDR3 sequence (DNA): TGCGCCAGCAGCCGGGGACAGGCAGGGACAGATACGCAGTATTTT. Encoded protein: CASSRGQAGTDTQYF.

V gene TRBV14 combines with J gene TRBJ1-1, with unresolved D. V lost 4 bases, J lost 3 bases, and 9 bases lay in between. Germline values: CDR1 SGHDN, CDR2 FVKESK. The CDR3 totals 13 residues. CDR3 sequence: CASSPAVYTEAFF. The CDR3 DNA sequence: TGTGCCAGCAGCCCGGCCGTGTACACTGAAGCTTTCTTT.

The rearrangement uses TRBV5-8 and TRBJ1-1; D is uncertain. Trimming shortened V by 4 bases and J by 2 bases, and 9 bases separated the two germline ends. This CDR3 region has 13 residues. Germline CDR1 reads SGHTS; CDR2 reads YDEGEE. CDR3 nucleotide sequence: TGTGCCAGCAGCCCCGGTTCAAACACTGAAGCTTTCTTT. Translating gives CASSPGSNTEAFF.

This chain uses TRBV6-1 with TRBJ2-7, with D uncertain. Germline loops: CDR1 MNHNS, CDR2 SASEGT. V was shortened by 8 bases and J by 2 bases, with 10 bases between the two germline ends. This CDR3 comprises 12 residues. In nucleotides, the CDR3 is TGTGCCAGCTATGAGTTCCCCTACGAGCAGTACTTC. Amino acid sequence: CASYEFPYEQYF.

The genes are TRBV2 and TRBJ2-6; D is ambiguous. Germline V gene sequence: CDR1 SNHLY, CDR2 FYNNEI. The V end lost 6 bases, the J end lost 1 base, and 10 bases lay between the germline ends. The CDR3 length is 15 residues. The CDR3 loop reads CASRVDASGANVLTF. CDR3 DNA sequence: TGTGCCAGCAGGGTGGACGCATCTGGGGCCAACGTCCTGACTTTC.

The count of this clone is one. The chain joins TRBV2 to TRBJ2-3, with TRBD2 identical over 7 bases. This CDR3 has 14 amino acids. The V gene end was trimmed by 4 bases and the J gene end by 1 base; junction bases not matched to a gene: 2. Germline CDR1 is SNHLY and CDR2 is FYNNEI. The CDR3 protein is CASSASGGTDTQYF. In DNA form, the CDR3 reads TGTGCCAGCAGTGCGAGCGGGGGCACAGATACGCAGTATTTT.

This chain links TRBV18 with TRBJ2-3; 7 bases line up with TRBD1. The length of the CDR3 is 14 residues. Germline V CDR1 and CDR2: KGHSH, LQKENI. The trim removed 6 bases at V and 4 bases at J, leaving 7 bases unmatched. CDR3: CASSPSQGPDTQYF. The CDR3 DNA sequence: TGTGCCAGCTCTCCATCACAGGGGCCAGATACGCAGTATTTT.

V usage is TRBV7-3 and J usage is TRBJ1-1, with D unclear. Germline V gene data show CDR1 as SGHTA and CDR2 as FQGTGA. This CDR3 comprises 13 residues. Trimming cost V 2 bases and J 1 base, with 5 bases left between them. CDR3 region: CASSLLGNTEAFF. The CDR3, as DNA: TGTGCCAGCAGCTTACTCGGGAACACTGAAGCTTTCTTT.

For this clone: Other nucleotide sequences in the sample specify the same CDR3. The chain employs TRBV7-9 and TRBJ1-1; maybe TRBD1 (5 bases). Trimming pared 5 bases from V and 1 base from J, leaving 8 bases between. The CDR3 has 13 residues. The germline V gene has CDR1 SEHNR and CDR2 FQNEAQ (reference sequence). CDR3 amino acids: CASSPGGNTEAFF. CDR3 nucleotides: TGTGCCAGCAGCCCCGGGGGGAACACTGAAGCTTTCTTT.

The chain carries TRBV5-1 and TRBJ2-1, with no clear D. Trimming cost V 4 bases and J 6 bases, with 20 bases left between them. This CDR3 contains 16 residues. Germline CDR1 is SGHRS and CDR2 is YFSETQ. The DNA for the CDR3 is TGCGCCAGCAGCCGGCTGTTTTCTTTCCCATTCAATGAGCAGTTCTTC. Translating it yields CASSRLFSFPFNEQFF.

The chain has TRBV2 and TRBJ1-5, with TRBD1 matching 7 bases. The trim removed 1 base at V and 4 bases at J, leaving 1 base unmatched. Germline-derived CDR1 and CDR2 are SNHLY and FYNNEI. This CDR3 has 14 residues. Here the CDR3 reads CASSEDRGNQPQHF. CDR3 coding DNA: TGTGCCAGCAGTGAAGACAGGGGTAATCAGCCCCAGCATTTT.

This clone was seen only once. The chain joins TRBV15 to TRBJ2-1; perhaps TRBD2 as D (5 bases). Deletions cut 5 bases from V and 6 bases from J, with 17 bases between. CDR3 size: 15 residues. Germline loops: CDR1 LNHNV, CDR2 YYDKDF (reference sequence). CDR3 in DNA: TGTGCCACCAGCGGAGTTAGTGCGGGCGGCAATGAGCAGTTCTTC. This sequence encodes CATSGVSAGGNEQFF. Variable domain in full (rest from reference TRBV15 and TRBJ2-1): DAMVIQNPRYQVTQFGKPVTLSCSQTLNHNVMYWYQQKSSQAPKLLFHYYDKDFNNEADTPDNFQSRRPNTSFCFLDIRSPGLGDTAMYLCATSGVSAGGNEQFFGPGTRLTVL.

The chain recombines TRBV18 with TRBJ1-2; the match to TRBD1 covers 7 bases. Per germline, CDR1 KGHSH and CDR2 LQKENI. The V gene end was trimmed by 3 bases and the J gene end by 0 bases; junction bases not matched to a gene: 4. The CDR3 extends over 15 amino acids. The CDR3 reads CASSPPDRPNYGYTF. CDR3 bases: TGTGCCAGCTCACCTCCGGACAGGCCTAACTATGGCTACACCTTC.

This clone was counted only a few times. This chain connects TRBV7-6 to TRBJ2-3; TRBD2 aligns across 7 bases. The V gene end was trimmed by 3 bases and the J gene end by 4 bases; junction bases not matched to a gene: 13. Germline CDR1 and CDR2: SGHVS and FNYEAQ. This CDR3 spans 17 amino acids. The CDR3 sequence is CASSLIPLAGDADTQYF. The DNA for the CDR3 is TGTGCCAGCAGCTTGATCCCCTTGGCGGGGGATGCAGATACGCAGTATTTT.

The V gene is TRBV5-1, the J gene TRBJ1-1, with D possibly matching TRBD1 (5 bases). Germline CDR1 and CDR2: SGHRS and YFSETQ. The CDR3 loop spans 14 amino acids. Trimming cost V 4 bases and J 2 bases, with 12 bases left between them. The CDR3, as DNA: TGCGCCAGCAGCCAGCGGGGCTTTAACACTGAAGCTTTCTTT. This gives the protein CASSQRGFNTEAFF.

The rearrangement uses TRBV6-5 and TRBJ1-2; D not certain. V lost 6 bases, J lost 4 bases, and 9 bases lay in between. CDR3 length: 12 residues. Per the germline V gene, CDR1 is MNHEY and CDR2 is SVGAGI. The CDR3 region has the DNA TGTGCCAGCAGGGACGGCCCCTATGGCTACACCTTC. Amino acids: CASRDGPYGYTF.